Listed here are 22 T cell receptor beta chains from one sample, sequenced in a study of cytomegalovirus exposure and HLA in healthy donors. This PCR relied on a set of 60 Vbeta primers and 13 Jbeta primers. Sequencing was performed with immunoSEQ multiplex PCR; in TCRdb, only in-frame clones are kept and a portion is missing. The data show roughly 100,000 clones, roughly 80% seen once. The sequenced sample was PBMCs. These receptors came from a man aged 40-49 years in good health and CMV-seropositive.

This rearrangement joins TRBV25-1 to TRBJ1-4; 9 bases match TRBD1. CDR1 is MGHDK and CDR2 is SYGVNS in the germline V gene. CDR3 size: 17 residues. V shed 3 bases and J 8 bases; nucleotides not matched to a gene: 13. CDR3 sequence (DNA): TGTGCCAGCAGTGAGGGGGACAGGGCGACCTTTGGGGAAAAACTGTTTTTT. Its protein product is CASSEGDRATFGEKLFF.

On this clone: Mismatch with germline at one junction end may stem from a read error. The V and J genes are TRBV7-9 and TRBJ1-5, with TRBD1 as a possible D gene (5 bases). CDR3 size: 12 residues. The germline CDR1 and CDR2 sequences are SEHNR and FQNEAQ (reference sequence). In DNA form, the CDR3 reads TGTTCCAGCAGCTTGGGACTTCAGCCCCAGCATTTT. It encodes CSSSLGLQPQHF.

The chain links TRBV2 to TRBJ1-5; D is ambiguous. Trimming shortened V by 5 bases and J by 3 bases, and 14 bases separated the two germline ends. CDR3 length equals 15 residues. The germline CDR1 and CDR2 sequences are SNHLY and FYNNEI. As DNA, the CDR3 is TGTGCCAGCAGTAAAGGGTCAGGCCTCAATCAGCCCCAGCATTTT. This codes for CASSKGSGLNQPQHF.

The V and J genes are TRBV5-6 and TRBJ1-2; 11 nucleotides agree with TRBD1. The ends lost 4 bases at V and 2 bases at J; junction bases unmatched: 4. The CDR3 has 15 amino acids. Germline-derived CDR1 and CDR2 are SGHDT and YYEEEE. In DNA form, the CDR3 reads TGTGCCAGCAGCACCCGGGACAGGGGGAACTATGGCTACACCTTC. Translated, it gives CASSTRDRGNYGYTF.

The gene calls are TRBV14 and TRBJ2-5; 11 bases line up with TRBD1. The J segment lost 7 bases and the V segment lost 4 bases, leaving 2 bases of the junction unmatched. Germline CDR1 is SGHDN and CDR2 is FVKESK. The CDR3 spans 13 residues. CDR3 amino acids: CASSRDRGATQYF. The CDR3 coding sequence is TGTGCCAGCAGCCGGGACAGGGGGGCGACCCAGTACTTC.

The CDR3 reads CASSLATGGGNQPQHF. DNA of the CDR3: TGTGCCAGCAGTTTAGCGACAGGGGGTGGGAATCAGCCCCAGCATTTT. The gene calls are TRBV28 and TRBJ1-5; 9 positions match TRBD1. The length of the CDR3 is 16 residues. After removal of 2 bases from V and 4 bases from J, the junction contained 6 bases not matched to a gene. Germline CDR1 reads MDHEN; CDR2 reads SYDVKM.

The CDR3 sequence: CASSGGTAPGTYNEQFF. The CDR3 DNA reads TGTGCCAGCAGCGGAGGGACTGCCCCAGGTACCTACAATGAGCAGTTCTTC. The chain recombines TRBV13 with TRBJ2-1; D possibly corresponds to TRBD2 (6 bases). The CDR3 spans 17 residues. Germline V lookup: CDR1 PRHDT, CDR2 FYEKMQ (reference sequence). Trimming cost V 5 bases and J 2 bases, with 19 bases left between them.

This rearrangement joins TRBV7-2 to TRBJ1-5; D is perhaps TRBD1 (6 bases). The germline V and J ends were trimmed by 5 bases and 3 bases, with 8 bases remaining between them. Germline CDR1 SGHTA, CDR2 FQGNSA. The CDR3 runs 13 residues. The CDR3 DNA is TGTGCCAGCAGCAGACAGGACAATCAGCCCCAGCATTTT. It codes for CASSRQDNQPQHF.

The gene calls are TRBV9 and TRBJ2-7, with D possibly matching TRBD1 (6 bases). Germline V lookup: CDR1 SGDLS, CDR2 YYNGEE. Between the trimmed V and J ends, which lost 0 bases and 3 bases, there was a span of 10 bases. The CDR3 length is 14 residues. CDR3 residues: CASSVGRGDYEQYF. CDR3 coding DNA: TGTGCCAGCAGCGTAGGCAGGGGTGACTACGAGCAGTACTTC. Full variable domain (missing parts from reference TRBV9 and TRBJ2-7): DSGVTQTPKHLITATGQRVTLRCSPRSGDLSVYWYQQSLDQGLQFLIQYYNGEERAKGNILERFSAQQFPDLHSELNLSSLELGDSALYFCASSVGRGDYEQYFGPGTRLTVT.

In its sample, this clone was seen once. This chain connects TRBV18 to TRBJ2-4, with a possible D match to TRBD1 (6 bases). This CDR3 spans 17 amino acids. Germline CDR1 KGHSH, CDR2 LQKENI. Trimming shortened V by 3 bases and J by 0 bases, and 15 bases separated the two germline ends. The CDR3 DNA reads TGTGCCAGCTCACCTCCTTTACAGGGAATAGCCAAAAACATTCAGTACTTC. Encoded protein: CASSPPLQGIAKNIQYF.

The chain couples TRBV23-1 to TRBJ1-5; D remains unclear. TRBV23-1 is given ORF status, its function remaining uncertain. The CDR3 spans 13 residues. The V and J ends lost 3 bases and 3 bases respectively, with 6 bases between them. Written as DNA, the CDR3 is TGCGCCAGCAGTCATCCTTACAATCAGCCCCAGCATTTT. Translated, it gives CASSHPYNQPQHF.

V usage is TRBV28 and J usage is TRBJ2-7, with TRBD2 as a possible D gene (7 bases). Trimming left V 2 bases short and J 7 bases short, with 27 bases between. The length of the CDR3 is 18 residues. Germline V gene data show CDR1 as MDHEN and CDR2 as SYDVKM. CDR3 sequence: CASSLRKDSGGSTEEQYF. CDR3 nucleotide sequence: TGTGCCAGCAGTTTACGAAAGGACAGCGGCGGGAGTACGGAGGAGCAGTACTTC.

The gene calls are TRBV1 and TRBJ2-1; the table calls TRBD2, which could not be checked here. TRBV1 is labeled a pseudogene. The CDR3 is 14 amino acids. CDR3 amino acids: CTSSLEPLTDEQFF. The CDR3 DNA sequence: TGCACCAGCAGCCTGGAGCCTTTAACGGATGAGCAGTTCTTC.

This clone was recorded a few times. The rearrangement uses TRBV7-2 and TRBJ1-5, with D unclear. Trimming stripped 7 bases from V and 3 bases from J, with 7 bases between. This CDR3 has 12 residues. From germline, CDR1 is SGHTA and CDR2 FQGNSA. For the CDR3, the DNA is TGTGCCAGCAAGAGTCTCAATCAGCCCCAGCATTTT. As protein: CASKSLNQPQHF.

This chain joins TRBV5-4 and TRBJ2-7, with D hard to call. The ends were cut back, 0 bases at V and 2 bases at J, with 3 bases in the middle. The CDR3 is 12 residues long. The germline V gene has CDR1 SGHNT and CDR2 YYREEE (reference sequence). The CDR3 bases are TGTGCCAGCAGCTTGGGTACCTACGAGCAGTACTTC. Translation: CASSLGTYEQYF.

Written as DNA, the CDR3 is TGTGCCAGCAGCTCCGGCCGGACTAGTCAGGGCGAGCAGTACTTC. Its translation: CASSSGRTSQGEQYF. This chain links TRBV13 with TRBJ2-5, with 7 bases that match TRBD2. The DNA end lines up better with TRBJ2-7; the J call may be wrong. The germline V gene has CDR1 PRHDT and CDR2 FYEKMQ (reference sequence). CDR3 size: 15 residues.

The sample holds one count of this clone. V is TRBV11-3 and J is TRBJ2-3, with 16 bases that match TRBD2. Germline V gene lookup returns CDR1 SGHNT and CDR2 YENEEA. V lost 4 bases, J lost 2 bases, and 12 bases stayed unmatched. This CDR3 has 20 residues. The CDR3: CASSSGGGLAGGPDTDTQYF. CDR3 DNA: TGTGCCAGCAGCTCCGGAGGGGGACTAGCGGGGGGGCCAGACACAGATACGCAGTATTTT.

The chain carries TRBV5-1 and TRBJ2-3; 8 bases map to TRBD1. Germline V CDR1 and CDR2: SGHRS, YFSETQ. The CDR3 contains 14 residues. Losses at the gene ends were 5 bases for V and 6 bases for J; bases not matched to a gene: 8. The CDR3 region has the DNA TGCGCCAGCAGTCCGGGACAGGTCTACGATACGCAGTATTTT. This translates into CASSPGQVYDTQYF.

This rearrangement joins TRBV6-5 to TRBJ2-4; D perhaps matches TRBD2 (5 bases). The germline gives CDR1 MNHEY, CDR2 SVGAGI. The length of the CDR3 is 14 residues. V lost 5 bases and J 13 bases, leaving 21 bases between the germline ends. Here the CDR3 DNA reads TGTGCCAGCAGTCCCTCCGGCGGGCGGGCTACGCAGTACTTC. It is translated as CASSPSGGRATQYF.

This chain connects TRBV5-1 to TRBJ2-3; TRBD1 matches 9 bases. The J segment lost 4 bases and the V segment lost 4 bases, leaving 10 bases of the junction unmatched. CDR1 is SGHRS, CDR2 YFSETQ, per germline. This CDR3 comprises 16 residues. CDR3 sequence: CASSPMTGGVADTQYF. CDR3 bases: TGCGCCAGCAGCCCCATGACAGGGGGTGTCGCAGATACGCAGTATTTT. The whole variable domain, remainder taken from reference TRBV5-1 and TRBJ2-3, is KAGVTQTPRYLIKTRGQQVTLSCSPISGHRSVSWYQQTPGQGLQFLFEYFSETQRNKGNFPGRFSGRQFSNSRSEMNVSTLELGDSALYLCASSPMTGGVADTQYFGPGTRLTVL.

The chain has TRBV5-1 and TRBJ2-7; perhaps TRBD1 as D (5 bases). In germline, CDR1 is SGHRS, CDR2 YFSETQ. CDR3 length: 13 residues. The ends were cut back, 5 bases at V and 4 bases at J, with 13 bases in the middle. This chain's CDR3 is CASRLGQGYEQYF. The DNA for the CDR3 is TGCGCCAGCAGGCTGGGGCAGGGTTACGAGCAGTACTTC.

This clone was picked up a small number of times. The chain uses TRBV6-1 and TRBJ1-2; D unresolved. V lost 6 bases to trimming and J lost 8 bases, with 16 bases between them. The germline CDR1 and CDR2 sequences are MNHNS and SASEGT. This CDR3 region has 13 residues. DNA of the CDR3: TGTGCCAGCAGCCGGGATTTACTATTGGGCTACACCTTC. Protein: CASSRDLLLGYTF.